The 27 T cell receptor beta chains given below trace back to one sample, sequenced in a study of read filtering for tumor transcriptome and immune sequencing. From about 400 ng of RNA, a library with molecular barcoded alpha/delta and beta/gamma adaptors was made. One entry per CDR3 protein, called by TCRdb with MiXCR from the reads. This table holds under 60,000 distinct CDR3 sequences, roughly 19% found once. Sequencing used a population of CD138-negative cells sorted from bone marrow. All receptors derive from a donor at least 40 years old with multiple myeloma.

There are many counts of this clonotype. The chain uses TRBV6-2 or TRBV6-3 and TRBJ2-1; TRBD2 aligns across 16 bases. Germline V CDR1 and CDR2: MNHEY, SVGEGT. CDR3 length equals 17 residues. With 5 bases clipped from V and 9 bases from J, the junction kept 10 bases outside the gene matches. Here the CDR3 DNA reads TGTGCCAGCAGTGATCCGGGACTAGCGGGAGGGCCAAGTGAGCAGTTCTTC. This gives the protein CASSDPGLAGGPSEQFF.

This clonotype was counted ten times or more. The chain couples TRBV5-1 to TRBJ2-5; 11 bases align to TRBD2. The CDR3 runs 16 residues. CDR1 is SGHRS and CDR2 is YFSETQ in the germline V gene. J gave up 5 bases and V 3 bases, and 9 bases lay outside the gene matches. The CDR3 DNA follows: TGCGCCAGCAGCTCACAACTAGCGGGAGACATGGAGACCCAGTACTTC. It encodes CASSSQLAGDMETQYF.

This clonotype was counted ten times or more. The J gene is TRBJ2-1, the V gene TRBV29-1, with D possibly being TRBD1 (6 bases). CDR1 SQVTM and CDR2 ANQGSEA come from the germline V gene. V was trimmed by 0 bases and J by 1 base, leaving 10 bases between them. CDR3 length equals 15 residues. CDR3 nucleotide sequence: TGCAGCGTTGAAGATCAAGGGGGTTCCTACAATGAGCAGTTCTTC. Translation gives CSVEDQGGSYNEQFF.

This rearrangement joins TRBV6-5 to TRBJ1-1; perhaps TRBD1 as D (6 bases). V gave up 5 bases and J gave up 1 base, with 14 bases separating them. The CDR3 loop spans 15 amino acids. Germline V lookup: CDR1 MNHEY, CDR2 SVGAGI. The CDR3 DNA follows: TGTGCCAGCAGTGGGACGGGACACCCGAACACTGAAGCTTTCTTT. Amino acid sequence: CASSGTGHPNTEAFF.

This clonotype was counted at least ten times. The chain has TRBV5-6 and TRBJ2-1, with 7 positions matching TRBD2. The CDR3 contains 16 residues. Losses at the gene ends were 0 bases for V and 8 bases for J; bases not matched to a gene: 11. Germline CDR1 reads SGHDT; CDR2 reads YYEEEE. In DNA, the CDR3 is TGTGCCAGCAGCTTGGCTGCAGGGAGGGCCTTCTATGAGCAGTTCTTC. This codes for CASSLAAGRAFYEQFF.

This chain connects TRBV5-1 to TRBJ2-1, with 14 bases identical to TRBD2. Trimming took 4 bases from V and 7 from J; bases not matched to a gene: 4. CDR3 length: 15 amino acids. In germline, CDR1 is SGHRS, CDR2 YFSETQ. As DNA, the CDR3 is TGCGCCAGCAGCCCGCGACTAGCGGGAGGGAATGAGCAGTTCTTC. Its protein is CASSPRLAGGNEQFF.

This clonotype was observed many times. The CDR3 here is CASSLFSYALGTANTGELFF. The CDR3 nucleotides read TGTGCCAGCAGCTTATTCTCATATGCATTGGGCACCGCGAACACCGGGGAGCTGTTTTTT. The V gene is TRBV7-8, the J gene TRBJ2-2; D ambiguous. Germline CDR1 SGHVS, CDR2 FQNEAQ. The V gene lost 2 bases and the J gene lost 0 bases, with 22 bases spanning the gap. The CDR3 loop spans 20 amino acids.

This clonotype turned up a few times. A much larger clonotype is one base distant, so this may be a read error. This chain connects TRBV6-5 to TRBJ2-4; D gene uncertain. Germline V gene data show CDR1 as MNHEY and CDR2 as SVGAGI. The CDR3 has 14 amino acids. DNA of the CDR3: TGTGCCAGCAGTTCCAAACGGGCCAAAAACATTCGGTACTTC. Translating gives CASSSKRAKNIRYF.

The CDR3 spells CSADTPSGVMETQYF. The CDR3 DNA reads TGCAGCGCTGACACCCCAAGCGGAGTGATGGAGACCCAGTACTTC. V and J are TRBV29-1 and TRBJ2-5, with D perhaps TRBD2 (5 bases). Between the trimmed V and J ends, which lost 7 bases and 5 bases, there was a span of 23 bases. The germline CDR1 and CDR2 sequences are SQVTM and ANQGSEA. The CDR3 runs 15 residues.

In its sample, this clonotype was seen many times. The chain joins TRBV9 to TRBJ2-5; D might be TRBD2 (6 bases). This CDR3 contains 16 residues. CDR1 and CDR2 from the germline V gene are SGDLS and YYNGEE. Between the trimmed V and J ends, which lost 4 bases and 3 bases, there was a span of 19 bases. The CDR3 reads CASSLGSVPGEETQYF. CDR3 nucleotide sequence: TGTGCCAGCAGCCTAGGTAGTGTGCCGGGGGAAGAGACCCAGTACTTC.

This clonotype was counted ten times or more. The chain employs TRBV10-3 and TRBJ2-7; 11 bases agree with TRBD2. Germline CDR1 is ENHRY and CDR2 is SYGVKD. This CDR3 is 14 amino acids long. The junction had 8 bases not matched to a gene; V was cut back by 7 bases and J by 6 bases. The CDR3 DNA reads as TGTGCCATCACCCGGACTAGCGGGTCCCGCGAGCAGTACTTC. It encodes CAITRTSGSREQYF.

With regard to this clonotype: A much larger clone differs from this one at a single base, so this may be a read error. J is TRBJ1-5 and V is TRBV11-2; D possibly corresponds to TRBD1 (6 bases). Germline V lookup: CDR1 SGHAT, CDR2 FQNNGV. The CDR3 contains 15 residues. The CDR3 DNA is TGTGCCTGCAGCTTGGGATGGGGGCGGAATCAGCCCCAGCATTTT. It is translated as CACSLGWGRNQPQHF.

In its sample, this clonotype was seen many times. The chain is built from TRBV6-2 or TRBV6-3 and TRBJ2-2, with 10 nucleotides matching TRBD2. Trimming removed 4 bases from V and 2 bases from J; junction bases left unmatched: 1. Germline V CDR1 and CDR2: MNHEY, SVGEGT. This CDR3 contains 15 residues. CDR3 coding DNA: TGTGCCAGCAGTTTAGCGGGAGGAAACACCGGGGAGCTGTTTTTT. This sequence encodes CASSLAGGNTGELFF.

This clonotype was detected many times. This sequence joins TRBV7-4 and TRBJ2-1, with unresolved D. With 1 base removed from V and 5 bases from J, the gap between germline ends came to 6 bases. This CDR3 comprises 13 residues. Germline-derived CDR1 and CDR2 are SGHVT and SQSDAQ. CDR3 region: CASSLEIHNEQFF. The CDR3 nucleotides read TGTGCCAGCAGCTTAGAAATTCACAATGAGCAGTTCTTC.

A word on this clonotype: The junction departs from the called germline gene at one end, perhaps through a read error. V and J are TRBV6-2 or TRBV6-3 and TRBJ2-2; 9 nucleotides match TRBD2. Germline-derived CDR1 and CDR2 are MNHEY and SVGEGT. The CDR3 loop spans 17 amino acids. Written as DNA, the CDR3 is TGTGCCAGCATCCTGGCGCTGCGGGAGGGCCGAGACGGGGGGCTGGTTTTT. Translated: CASILALREGRDGGLVF.

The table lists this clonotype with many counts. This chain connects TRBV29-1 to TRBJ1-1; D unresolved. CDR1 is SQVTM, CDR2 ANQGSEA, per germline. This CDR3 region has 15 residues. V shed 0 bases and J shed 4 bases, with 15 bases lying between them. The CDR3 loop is CSVEDPNITGTEAFF. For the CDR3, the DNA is TGCAGCGTTGAAGATCCGAATATAACTGGCACTGAAGCTTTCTTT.

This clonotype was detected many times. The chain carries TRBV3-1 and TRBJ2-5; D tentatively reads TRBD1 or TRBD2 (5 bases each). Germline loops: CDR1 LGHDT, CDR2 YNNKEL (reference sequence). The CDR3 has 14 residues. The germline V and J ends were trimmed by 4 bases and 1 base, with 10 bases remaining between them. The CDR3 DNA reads TGTGCCAGCAGCCTGACTGGGACCCAAGAGACCCAGTACTTC. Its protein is CASSLTGTQETQYF.

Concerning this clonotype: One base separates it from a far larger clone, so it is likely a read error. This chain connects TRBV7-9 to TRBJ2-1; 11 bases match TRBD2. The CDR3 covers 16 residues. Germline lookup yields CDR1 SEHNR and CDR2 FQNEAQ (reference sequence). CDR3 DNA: TGTGCCGGCAGCCTAAGTCGACTAGCGGGATACAATGAGCAGTTCTTC. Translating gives CAGSLSRLAGYNEQFF.

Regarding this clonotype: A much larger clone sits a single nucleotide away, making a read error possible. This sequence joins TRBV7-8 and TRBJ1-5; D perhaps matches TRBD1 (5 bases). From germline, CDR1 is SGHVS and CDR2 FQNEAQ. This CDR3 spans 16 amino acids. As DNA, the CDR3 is TGTGCCAGCAGCTTATACGGGGGTATCGGCAATCAGACCCAGCATTTT. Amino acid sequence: CASSLYGGIGNQTQHF.

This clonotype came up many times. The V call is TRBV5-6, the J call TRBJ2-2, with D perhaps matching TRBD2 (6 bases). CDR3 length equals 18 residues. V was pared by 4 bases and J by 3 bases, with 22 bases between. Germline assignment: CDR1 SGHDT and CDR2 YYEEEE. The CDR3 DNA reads TGTGCCAGCAGCACCCTACAGTGGCGGGATGGGGACACCGGGGAGCTGTTTTTT. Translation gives CASSTLQWRDGDTGELFF.

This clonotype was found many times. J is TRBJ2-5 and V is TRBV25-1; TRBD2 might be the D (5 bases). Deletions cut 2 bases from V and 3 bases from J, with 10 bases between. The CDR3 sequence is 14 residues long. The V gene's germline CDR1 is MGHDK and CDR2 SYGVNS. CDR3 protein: CASSETDYKETQYF. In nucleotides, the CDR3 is TGTGCCAGCAGTGAAACCGACTACAAAGAGACCCAGTACTTC.

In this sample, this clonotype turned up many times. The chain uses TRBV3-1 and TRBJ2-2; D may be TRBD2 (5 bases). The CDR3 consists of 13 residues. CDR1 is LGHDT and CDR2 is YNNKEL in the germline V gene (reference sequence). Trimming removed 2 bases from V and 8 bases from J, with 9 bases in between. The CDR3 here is CASSQSTRGELFF. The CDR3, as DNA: TGTGCCAGCAGCCAATCAACTAGAGGGGAGCTGTTTTTT.

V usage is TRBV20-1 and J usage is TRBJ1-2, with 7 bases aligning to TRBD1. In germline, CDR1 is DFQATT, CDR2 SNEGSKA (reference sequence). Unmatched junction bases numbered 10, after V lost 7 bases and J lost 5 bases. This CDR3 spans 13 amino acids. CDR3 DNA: TGCAGTGTCAGACGTCAGGGGGATTATGGCTACACCTTC. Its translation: CSVRRQGDYGYTF.

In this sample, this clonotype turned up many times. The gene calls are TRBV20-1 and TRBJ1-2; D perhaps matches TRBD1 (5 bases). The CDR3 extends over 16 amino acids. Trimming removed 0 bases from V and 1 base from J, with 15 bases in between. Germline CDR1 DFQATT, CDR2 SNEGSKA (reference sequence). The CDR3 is CSARDSNRRGNYGYTF. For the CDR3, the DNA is TGCAGTGCTAGAGATTCGAACCGGAGGGGTAACTATGGCTACACCTTC.

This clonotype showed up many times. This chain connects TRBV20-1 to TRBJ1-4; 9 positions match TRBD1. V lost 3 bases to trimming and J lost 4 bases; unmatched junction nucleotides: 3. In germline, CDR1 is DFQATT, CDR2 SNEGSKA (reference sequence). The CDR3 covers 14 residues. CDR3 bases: TGCAGTGCTAGGGCGACAGGGGGTAATGAAAAACTGTTTTTT. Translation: CSARATGGNEKLFF.

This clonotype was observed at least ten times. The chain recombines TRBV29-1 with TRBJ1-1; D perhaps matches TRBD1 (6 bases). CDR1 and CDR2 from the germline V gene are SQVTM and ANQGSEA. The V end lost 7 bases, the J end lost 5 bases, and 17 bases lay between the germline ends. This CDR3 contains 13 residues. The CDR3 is CSALGGARTEAFF. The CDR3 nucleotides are TGCAGCGCCCTGGGGGGGGCGCGGACTGAAGCTTTCTTT. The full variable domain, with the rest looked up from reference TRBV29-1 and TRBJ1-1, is SAVISQKPSRDICQRGTSLTIQCQVDSQVTMMFWYRQQPGQSLTLIATANQGSEATYESGFVIDKFPISRPNLTFSTLTVSNMSPEDSSIYLCSALGGARTEAFFGQGTRLTVV.

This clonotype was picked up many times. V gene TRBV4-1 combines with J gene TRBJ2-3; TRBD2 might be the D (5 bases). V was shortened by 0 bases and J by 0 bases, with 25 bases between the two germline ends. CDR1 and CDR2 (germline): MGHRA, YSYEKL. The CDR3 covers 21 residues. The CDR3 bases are TGCGCCAGCAGCCAAGATCCGACTACACTAGTTGGGTCACCAAGCACAGATACGCAGTATTTT. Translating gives CASSQDPTTLVGSPSTDTQYF.